The 9 T cell receptor beta chains below were found in one sample sequenced in a study of T cells and Merkel cell carcinoma outcomes. Sequenced by immunoSEQ multiplex PCR; TCRdb stores in-frame clones only, minus some. The sample comprises approximately 300 clones, approximately 94% of which are singletons, and 5.1% rests with the top ten. The sequenced sample consisted of tumor tissue from Merkel cell carcinoma. The receptor set was obtained from a human donor with Merkel cell carcinoma.

The V and J genes are TRBV29-1 and TRBJ2-3; 7 bases match TRBD1. The germline V gene encodes CDR1 SQVTM and CDR2 ANQGSEA. The junction had 6 bases not matched to a gene; V was cut back by 2 bases and J by 4 bases. CDR3 length equals 14 residues. The chain's CDR3 is CSVERTDRADTQYF. In nucleotides, the CDR3 is TGCAGCGTTGAACGTACAGACAGGGCAGATACGCAGTATTTT.

The V gene is TRBV28, the J gene TRBJ1-6; D not certain. Trimming removed 6 bases at V and 3 bases at J, with 9 bases between. CDR3 length: 14 amino acids. The V gene's germline CDR1 is MDHEN and CDR2 SYDVKM. The CDR3 coding sequence is TGTGCCAGCAGGCTGGAAGACTATAATTCACCCCTCCACTTT. Its protein is CASRLEDYNSPLHF.

The J gene is TRBJ2-7, the V gene TRBV18; TRBD1 is a possible D gene (6 bases). The germline gives CDR1 KGHSH, CDR2 LQKENI. V lost 3 bases to trimming and J lost 1 base, with 10 bases between them. The CDR3 sequence is 14 residues long. The CDR3 DNA reads TGTGCCAGCTCACCTACTGGACAGTCCTACGAGCAGTACTTC. Its translation is CASSPTGQSYEQYF.

This CDR3 reads CASRPRIGGAGNEQFF. As DNA, the CDR3 is TGTGCCAGCAGGCCAAGGATTGGGGGGGCCGGCAATGAGCAGTTCTTC. The V call is TRBV7-2, the J call TRBJ2-1, with D possibly TRBD2 on 7 matching bases. Trimming removed 6 bases from V and 6 bases from J, with 21 bases in between. The CDR3 totals 16 residues. CDR1 is SGHTA and CDR2 is FQGNSA in the germline V gene.

The chain recombines TRBV11-2 with TRBJ1-6; D remains unclear. Germline V gene sequence: CDR1 SGHAT, CDR2 FQNNGV. Trimming took 1 base from V and 8 from J, leaving 9 bases between them. This CDR3 has 14 amino acids. The CDR3 DNA is TGTGCCAGCAGCTTAGCGTCCCCAGATTCACCCCTCCACTTT. Its protein product is CASSLASPDSPLHF.

This sequence joins TRBV27 and TRBJ1-1; D gene unclear. This CDR3 spans 15 amino acids. The V end was cut by 5 bases, the J end by 5 bases, with 18 bases between. CDR1 and CDR2 from the germline V gene are MNHEY and SMNVEV (reference sequence). The CDR3 bases are TGTGCCAGCAGTGCTTTCGCCCAAAGTCGGACTGAAGCTTTCTTT. This translates into CASSAFAQSRTEAFF.

The chain employs TRBV7-8 and TRBJ2-3; a weak D match, TRBD1 (5 bases). V was pared by 5 bases and J by 3 bases, with 12 bases between. The CDR3 covers 14 residues. Germline V gives CDR1 SGHVS, CDR2 FQNEAQ. The CDR3 reads CASSTPGITDTQYF. The CDR3 bases are TGTGCCAGCAGCACCCCAGGGATTACAGATACGCAGTATTTT.

This sequence joins TRBV12-2 and TRBJ2-6; the tabulated D call, TRBD1, remains unverified against the DNA. TRBV12-2 is a pseudogene. CDR3 size: 18 residues. CDR3 in amino acids: CASRLNVSTQSRANVLTF. The CDR3 region has the DNA TGTGCAAGTCGCTTAAACGTGTCCACACAAAGTCGGGCCAACGTCCTGACTTTC.

The chain employs TRBV6-5 and TRBJ1-4, with D possibly matching TRBD1 (5 bases). Trimming shortened V by 7 bases and J by 4 bases, and 10 bases separated the two germline ends. The CDR3 is made up of 13 amino acids. CDR1 is MNHEY and CDR2 is SVGAGI in the germline V gene. The CDR3 coding sequence is TGTGCCAGCATGGCAGGGATTAATGAAAAACTGTTTTTT. Translating it yields CASMAGINEKLFF.